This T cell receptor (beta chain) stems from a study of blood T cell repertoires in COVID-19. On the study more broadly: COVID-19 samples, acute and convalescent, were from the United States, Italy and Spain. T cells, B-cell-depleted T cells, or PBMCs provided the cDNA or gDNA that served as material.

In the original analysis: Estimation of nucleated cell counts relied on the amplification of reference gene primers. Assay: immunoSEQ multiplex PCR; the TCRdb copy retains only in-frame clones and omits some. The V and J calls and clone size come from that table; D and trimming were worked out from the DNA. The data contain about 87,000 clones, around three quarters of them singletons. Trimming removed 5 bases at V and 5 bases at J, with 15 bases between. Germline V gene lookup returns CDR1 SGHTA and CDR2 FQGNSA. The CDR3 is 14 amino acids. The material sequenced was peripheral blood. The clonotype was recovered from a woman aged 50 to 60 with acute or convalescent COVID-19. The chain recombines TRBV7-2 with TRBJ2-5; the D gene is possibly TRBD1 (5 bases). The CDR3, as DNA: TGTGCCAGCAGCCCGGACACCATTTCTGAGACCCAGTACTTC. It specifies CASSPDTISETQYF.